One and the same sample provided the 21 T cell receptor beta chains below, sequenced in a study of vaccination effects on CD4 cells after COVID-19. TCRdb keeps only in-frame clones here, not all; method: immunoSEQ multiplex PCR. The sample carries about 25,000 clones, approximately 76% recorded once. Prior to sequencing, the ViraFEST assay stimulated PBMC with viral peptide pools, which expanded the antigen-specific CD4+ T cells. The culture ran for nine to eleven days, and then CD4+ T cells were isolated. The person's infection with SARS-CoV-2, confirmed by PCR, took place between March and December 2020. Antigens for these TCRs are unknown. The specimen was CD4+ T cells from PBMCs cultured with SARS-CoV-2 spike peptides, collected before COVID-19 vaccination. The source is a human donor who had a prior SARS-CoV-2 infection.

The chain employs TRBV5-6 and TRBJ2-1; 7 bases are a match to TRBD1. This CDR3 comprises 14 residues. Germline CDR1 and CDR2: SGHDT and YYEEEE. With V trimmed by 2 bases and J by 7 bases, 6 bases remained unmatched. CDR3 amino acids: CASSFGQVWNEQFF. The DNA of the CDR3 is TGTGCCAGCAGCTTCGGACAGGTATGGAATGAGCAGTTCTTC.

This clone was recorded a few times. The chain employs TRBV5-4 and TRBJ2-2, with D perhaps being TRBD1 or TRBD2 (5 bases each). CDR3 length: 13 residues. CDR1 is SGHNT, CDR2 YYREEE, per germline (reference sequence). Trimming left V 2 bases short and J 8 bases short, with 10 bases between. This CDR3 is CASSLRDLGELFF. For the CDR3, the DNA is TGTGCCAGCAGCTTACGGGACCTGGGGGAGCTGTTTTTT.

This clone was seen once. The chain combines TRBV6-5 with TRBJ1-4; weak D call: TRBD1 (5 bases). CDR1 is MNHEY, CDR2 SVGAGI, per germline. The CDR3 runs to 13 residues. V lost 6 bases to trimming and J lost 6 bases, with 11 bases between them. CDR3 in DNA: TGTGCCAGCAGGCGGGACGAACATGAAAAACTGTTTTTT. Its translation: CASRRDEHEKLFF.

The gene calls are TRBV15 and TRBJ1-4; 8 bases match TRBD1. Germline lookup yields CDR1 LNHNV and CDR2 YYDKDF (reference sequence). V gave up 3 bases and J gave up 8 bases; unmatched junction bases: 5. The CDR3 consists of 14 residues. CDR3 sequence: CATSRAQGAEKLFF. As DNA, the CDR3 is TGTGCCACCAGCAGGGCCCAGGGGGCCGAAAAACTGTTTTTT.

This clone was counted only a few times. The chain combines TRBV20-1 with TRBJ1-1; D remains unclear. V lost 3 bases, J lost 6 bases, and 14 bases lay in between. Germline values: CDR1 DFQATT, CDR2 SNEGSKA (reference sequence). The length of the CDR3 is 13 residues. This chain's CDR3 is CSASPIPGAEAFF. The CDR3 nucleotides are TGCAGTGCTAGTCCCATCCCTGGGGCTGAAGCTTTCTTT.

The rearrangement uses TRBV20-1 and TRBJ2-3; D call uncertain. Germline V gives CDR1 DFQATT, CDR2 SNEGSKA (reference sequence). The CDR3 is 11 residues long. Trimming pared 7 bases from V and 4 bases from J, leaving 9 bases between. CDR3 residues: CSVKAPDTQYF. The CDR3, as DNA: TGCAGTGTCAAAGCCCCAGATACGCAGTATTTT.

This clone showed up just once. The V and J genes are TRBV2 and TRBJ1-2; D is uncertain. Trimming cost V 8 bases and J 1 base, with 11 bases left between them. Germline V CDR1 and CDR2: SNHLY, FYNNEI. The CDR3 consists of 13 residues. CDR3 residues: CASGRDYNYGYTF. CDR3 in DNA: TGTGCCAGCGGGAGGGATTATAACTATGGCTACACCTTC.

V is TRBV4-2 and J is TRBJ2-6; tentatively, D is TRBD1 (5 bases). Germline V gene sequence: CDR1 LGHNA, CDR2 YNFKEQ. Trimming cost V 0 bases and J 1 base, with 10 bases left between them. CDR3 size: 17 residues. The CDR3 DNA is TGTGCCAGCAGCCAAGAGAGAGACAGTTCTGGGGCCAACGTCCTGACTTTC. Translating it yields CASSQERDSSGANVLTF.

DNA of the CDR3: TGTGCCAGCAGCAAGACTAGGGAGGGGGAGACCCAGTACTTC. Translation: CASSKTREGETQYF. This chain joins TRBV5-4 and TRBJ2-5, with 7 positions matching TRBD2. The J segment lost 5 bases and the V segment lost 4 bases, leaving 8 bases of the junction unmatched. Germline CDR1 SGHNT, CDR2 YYREEE (reference sequence). This CDR3 is built from 14 residues.

The chain has TRBV29-1 and TRBJ2-5; 9 positions match TRBD1. CDR3 size: 14 residues. CDR1 is SQVTM and CDR2 is ANQGSEA in the germline V gene. The trim removed 8 bases at V and 5 bases at J, leaving 12 bases unmatched. The CDR3 nucleotides read TGCAGCACTACCCGGGGACAGGGTGTCGAGACCCAGTACTTC. Protein: CSTTRGQGVETQYF.

The CDR3 DNA is TGTGCCTGGAGTGAGGGCCTCGAGGGTGAAGCTTTCTTT. Protein: CAWSEGLEGEAFF. V gene TRBV30 combines with J gene TRBJ1-1; D unresolved. The germline V gene encodes CDR1 GTSNPN and CDR2 SVGIG (reference sequence). The CDR3 length is 13 residues. Trimming left V 1 base short and J 7 bases short, with 13 bases between.

V usage is TRBV18 and J usage is TRBJ1-2, with 10 positions matching TRBD1. With V trimmed by 0 bases and J by 8 bases, 3 bases remained unmatched. Germline CDR1 and CDR2: KGHSH and LQKENI. This CDR3 comprises 14 residues. Here the CDR3 DNA reads TGTGCCAGCTCACCACCGGGACAGGGGAGGGGCTACACCTTC. Translated, it gives CASSPPGQGRGYTF.

The rearrangement links TRBV7-9 to TRBJ1-4; 10 bases match TRBD1. Germline assignment: CDR1 SEHNR and CDR2 FQNEAQ (reference sequence). The CDR3 consists of 16 residues. With 1 base clipped from V and 7 bases from J, the junction kept 6 bases outside the gene matches. Written as DNA, the CDR3 is TGTGCCAGCAGCTTAGATCGTGGGACAGGGGTTGAAAAACTGTTTTTT. It codes for CASSLDRGTGVEKLFF.

The chain uses TRBV5-1 and TRBJ2-1; 14 nucleotides match TRBD2. The ends lost 3 bases at V and 4 bases at J; junction bases unmatched: 9. Germline V gene data show CDR1 as SGHRS and CDR2 as YFSETQ. CDR3 length: 18 amino acids. The CDR3, as DNA: TGCGCCAGCAGCTATGGGACTAGCGGGGGCCCTATATACAATGAGCAGTTCTTC. It translates to CASSYGTSGGPIYNEQFF.

DNA for the CDR3: TGTGCCAGCAGCGTGGGGGGGACAGGGTCGCACGAGCAGTACTTC. It translates to CASSVGGTGSHEQYF. The chain uses TRBV9 and TRBJ2-7; 9 bases agree with TRBD1. V was pared by 2 bases and J by 5 bases, with 8 bases of the junction left unmatched. In germline, CDR1 is SGDLS, CDR2 YYNGEE. The CDR3 is made up of 15 amino acids.

This sequence joins TRBV6-5 and TRBJ1-2; D is unclear. CDR1 is MNHEY and CDR2 is SVGAGI in the germline V gene. The V end was cut by 10 bases, the J end by 0 bases, with 12 bases between. The CDR3 totals 13 residues. CDR3 sequence: CATGGHANYGYTF. CDR3 sequence (DNA): TGTGCCACCGGCGGGCACGCTAACTATGGCTACACCTTC.

A single count supports this clone. This specimen includes other DNA sequences encoding the same CDR3. V is TRBV6-5 and J is TRBJ1-6; D not certain. V dropped 9 bases and J dropped 7 bases, with 16 bases sitting between them. There are 14 residues in the CDR3. The germline gives CDR1 MNHEY, CDR2 SVGAGI. The CDR3: CASRPDGSNSPLHF. In nucleotides, the CDR3 is TGTGCCAGTAGGCCCGACGGCTCAAATTCACCCCTCCACTTT.

The chain combines TRBV6-5 with TRBJ2-7, with 7 positions matching TRBD2. The CDR3 covers 15 residues. CDR1 and CDR2 (germline): MNHEY, SVGAGI. The V segment lost 6 bases and the J segment 0 bases; nucleotides outside the gene matches: 8. The CDR3 loop reads CASSALRESSYEQYF. CDR3 in DNA: TGTGCCAGCAGCGCCCTGCGGGAGTCCTCCTACGAGCAGTACTTC.

V gene TRBV9 combines with J gene TRBJ2-2; 9 nucleotides match TRBD2. The CDR3 loop spans 18 amino acids. Germline V gene sequence: CDR1 SGDLS, CDR2 YYNGEE. J gave up 0 bases and V 2 bases, and 8 bases lay outside the gene matches. CDR3: CASSVREGGTTNTGELFF. The CDR3 DNA follows: TGTGCCAGCAGCGTGCGGGAGGGAGGGACGACGAACACCGGGGAGCTGTTTTTT.

This sequence joins TRBV18 and TRBJ1-3; 8 positions agree with TRBD1. Germline assignment: CDR1 KGHSH and CDR2 LQKENI. CDR3 length: 15 residues. Trimming took 2 bases from V and 5 from J; bases not matched to a gene: 5. The CDR3 loop is CASSPGQGGRNTIYF. As DNA, the CDR3 is TGTGCCAGCTCACCAGGACAGGGAGGGCGAAACACCATATATTTT.

The V and J genes are TRBV9 and TRBJ1-3; D gene unclear. This CDR3 region has 14 residues. Germline assignment: CDR1 SGDLS and CDR2 YYNGEE. Trimming shortened V by 4 bases and J by 3 bases, and 11 bases separated the two germline ends. CDR3 region: CASSPQADGNTIYF. CDR3 nucleotide sequence: TGTGCCAGCAGCCCGCAGGCTGATGGAAACACCATATATTTT.